These T cell receptor beta chains were read from a single sample in a study of cytomegalovirus exposure and HLA in healthy donors. The protocol was immunoSEQ multiplex PCR, while the TCRdb copy is restricted to in-frame clones and leaves out a portion. The table has about 89,000 clones, approximately 79% seen once. The specimen was PBMCs. These receptors were collected from a man aged 30 to 45 in good health and CMV-seronegative. The CDR3 runs from the conserved cysteine through the conserved F or W. The D gene is left open where the match is weak. Where a row states a size, it is once, few, many or the class of an expanded clone; other rows omit it.

TRBD1,TRBJ1-1,-,TRBV6-5,CASSSGTVSEAFF,TGTGCCAGCAGTTCCGGGACAGTAAGTGAAGCTTTCTTT
TRBD1,TRBJ1-5,-,TRBV2,CASSPTGVSNQPQHF,TGTGCCAGCAGCCCCACAGGGGTAAGCAATCAGCCCCAGCATTTT
-,TRBJ1-1,-,TRBV21-1,CASSKAEGMNTEAFF,TGTGCCAGCAGCAAAGCGGAGGGGATGAACACTGAAGCTTTCTTT
-,TRBJ1-5,-,TRBV27,CASSFSGTSQPQHF,TGTGCCAGCAGTTTTTCCGGGACATCCCAGCCCCAGCATTTT
-,TRBJ1-1,-,TRBV19,CASSIGNLEAFF,TGTGCCAGTAGTATCGGGAATCTAGAAGCTTTCTTT
-,TRBJ1-1,-,TRBV7-2,CASSLPGLSPEAFF,TGTGCCAGCAGCTTACCAGGGTTATCTCCTGAAGCTTTCTTT
-,TRBJ1-1,once,TRBV28,CASSTTAEAFF,TGTGCCAGCAGTACCACGGCTGAAGCTTTCTTT
-,TRBJ1-1,-,TRBV7-8,CASSPRDLNTEAFF,TGTGCCAGCAGCCCCAGGGATTTGAACACTGAAGCTTTCTTT
TRBD2,TRBJ2-1,-,TRBV5-1,CASSGTSPNEQFF,TGCGCCAGCAGCGGGACTAGCCCCAATGAGCAGTTCTTC
-,TRBJ1-1,-,TRBV5-5,CASSLEWRGAGVTEAFF,TGTGCCAGCAGCTTGGAATGGCGGGGTGCAGGTGTCACTGAAGCTTTCTTT
TRBD1,TRBJ2-7,-,TRBV7-2,CASSSHTQGDYEQYF,TGTGCCAGCAGCAGTCATACACAGGGGGACTACGAGCAGTACTTC
TRBD1,TRBJ2-2,-,TRBV6-1,CASSEARLGTAAGELFF,TGTGCCAGCAGTGAAGCGCGGCTCGGGACAGCCGCCGGGGAGCTGTTTTTT
-,TRBJ1-3,-,TRBV2,CASSEVPGGYSGNTIYF,TGTGCCAGCAGTGAAGTACCAGGCGGGTACTCTGGAAACACCATATATTTT
-,TRBJ1-1,-,TRBV19,CASSTTGSTEAFF,TGTGCCAGTAGTACTACAGGGTCCACTGAAGCTTTCTTT
-,TRBJ1-1,-,TRBV19,CASRGGPGAFF,TGTGCCAGTAGAGGGGGACCGGGAGCTTTCTTT
-,TRBJ1-1,-,TRBV14,CASSQEIVRNTEAFF,TGTGCCAGCAGCCAAGAGATCGTCAGGAACACTGAAGCTTTCTTT
-,TRBJ2-2,once,TRBV28,CASSFEGSGAGELFF,TGTGCCAGCAGTTTTGAAGGTTCGGGAGCCGGGGAGCTGTTTTTT
TRBD1,TRBJ1-2,-,TRBV6-4,CASSEGTGGTYGYTF,TGTGCCAGCAGTGAGGGGACAGGGGGCACCTATGGCTACACCTTC
-,TRBJ1-5,-,TRBV12-5,CASGLVREGTLRPQSPQHF,TGTGCTAGTGGTTTGGTACGCGAGGGCACACTGCGGCCCCAATCGCCCCAGCATTTT
TRBD1,TRBJ1-3,-,TRBV6-1,CASSLTGTGNTIYF,TGTGCCAGCAGCTTGACAGGGACTGGAAACACCATATATTTT
-,TRBJ2-7,-,TRBV30,CAWSWGAIGYEQYF,TGTGCCTGGAGTTGGGGCGCAATAGGCTACGAGCAGTACTTC
-,TRBJ2-3,-,TRBV18,CASSPSTSTDTQYF,TGTGCCAGCTCCCCGAGTACTAGCACAGATACGCAGTATTTT
-,TRBJ2-2,-,TRBV15,CATSTSTGELFF,TGTGCCACCAGCACTAGCACCGGGGAGCTGTTTTTT
-,TRBJ1-4,few,TRBV30,CVLKGGGADLLF,TGTGTTCTAAAAGGCGGCGGAGCAGATCTTCTTTTT
TRBD1,TRBJ1-5,-,TRBV19,CASRVTGATNQPQHF,TGTGCCAGTAGGGTGACAGGGGCTACCAATCAGCCCCAGCATTTT
TRBD2,TRBJ2-1,-,TRBV2,CASNHPGLAWNEQFF,TGTGCCAGCAACCATCCGGGACTAGCGTGGAATGAGCAGTTCTTC
TRBD1,TRBJ2-5,-,TRBV7-6,CASSYLQGVQETQYF,TGTGCCAGCAGCTACCTACAGGGGGTCCAAGAGACCCAGTACTTC